This paragraph reports one TCR beta chain. Its antigen is as yet unknown. This CDR3 comprises 14 residues. Trimming cost V 0 bases and J 9 bases, with 15 bases left between them. Germline CDR1 is MDHEN and CDR2 is SYDVKM. The entry originates in a study of cytomegalovirus exposure and HLA in healthy donors. In the PCR, 60 Vbeta and 13 Jbeta primers were used. Original handling: Later reanalysis found 70 million to 95 million unique TCR beta chains, about 10 million of them shared. TCRdb's table, derived via immunoSEQ multiplex PCR, lists solely in-frame clones and lacks some. V and J calls and clone size follow that table, whereas D and trimming were derived from the DNA. The data show around 100,000 clones, approximately 82% seen once. Findings and limits, study-wide: Reports described diagnosis of cytomegalovirus status by the classifier as highly specific and sensitive. TCR beta sequences reportedly predicted most subjects' HLA-A and HLA-B alleles accurately. Highly shared variants forming one cluster were likely a sequencing artifact.

The J gene is TRBJ2-7, the V gene TRBV28; tentatively, D is TRBD1 (5 bases). The sequenced sample consisted of PBMCs. This clonotype was obtained from a woman aged 18-29 years in good health and CMV-seronegative. The DNA for the CDR3 is TGTGCCAGCAGTTTATGGGTGGGGCAGACCGGGCAGTACTTC. It encodes CASSLWVGQTGQYF.